This T cell receptor (beta chain) was retrieved from a study of blood T cells in healthy people across ages. Study-level points and caveats: There were more naive CD4+ cells and higher diversity in long-lived donors than in aged donors.

Combining a sample-barcoded 5' primer with a J-beta primer mix, a second PCR ran for roughly 7 to 12 cycles. MiXCR, run by TCRdb on the 5' RACE reads, gives a single entry per CDR3 protein. The sample records roughly 2 million distinct CDR3 sequences, about 50% being singletons. As to this clonotype: Its antigen is currently unknown.

Looked up from germline, CDR1 is SQVTM and CDR2 is ANQGSEA. The CDR3 consists of 15 residues. V was clipped by 6 bases and J by 0 bases; unmatched bases: 7. The clonotype comes from a woman between 35 and 50 years old in good health. The rearrangement links TRBV29-1 to TRBJ2-1; 8 bases map to TRBD1. The sample was blood. The DNA for the CDR3 is TGCAGCGTCGCGACAGGGGTCGGCTCCTACAATGAGCAGTTCTTC. As protein: CSVATGVGSYNEQFF.